This TCR beta chain was profiled in a study of blood T cells in healthy people across ages. About the research overall: Per every two T cells, about one barcoded beta molecule was captured by template switching.

Combining a sample-barcoded 5' primer with a J-beta primer mix, a second PCR ran for about 6 to 12 cycles. TCRdb processed the 5' RACE reads anew with MiXCR; each CDR3 protein has one entry. The sample carries approximately 1,700,000 distinct CDR3 sequences, 39% recorded once. Trimming stripped 6 bases from V and 6 bases from J, with 21 bases between. This CDR3 has 15 residues. The germline gives CDR1 SGHTA, CDR2 FQGNSA. V gene TRBV7-2 combines with J gene TRBJ2-7; D might be TRBD1 (6 bases). This sequence originates from a human donor in good health. What was sequenced was blood. The CDR3 protein is CASSSPTQGYSEQYF. The CDR3 coding sequence is TGTGCCAGCAGTTCTCCTACGCAGGGGTATAGCGAGCAGTACTTC. The entire variable domain, with the rest obtained from reference TRBV7-2 and TRBJ2-7, is as follows: GAGVSQSPSNKVTEKGKDVELRCDPISGHTALYWYRQSLGQGLEFLIYFQGNSAPDKSGLPSDRFSAERTGGSVSTLTIQRTQQEDSAVYLCASSSPTQGYSEQYFGPGTRLTVT.